A single sample gave rise to the 27 T cell receptor beta chains below, sequenced in a study of blood T cell repertoires in COVID-19. This table comes from immunoSEQ multiplex PCR, and its TCRdb copy is limited to in-frame clones, with some not included. The table has about 140,000 clones, approximately 91% seen once. The sample consisted of peripheral blood. These receptors were obtained from a man in his fifties with active or convalescent COVID-19.

The chain couples TRBV28 to TRBJ2-7, with 7 positions matching TRBD1. Losses at the gene ends were 2 bases for V and 2 bases for J; bases not matched to a gene: 3. CDR3 length: 14 residues. Per germline, CDR1 MDHEN and CDR2 SYDVKM. CDR3 in amino acids: CASSLDRVAYEQYF. CDR3 bases: TGTGCCAGCAGTTTAGACAGGGTGGCCTACGAGCAGTACTTC.

This chain uses TRBV28 with TRBJ1-6; 7 bases are a match to TRBD1. There are 14 residues in the CDR3. J lost 8 bases, V lost 2 bases, and 3 bases had no gene match. Per germline, CDR1 MDHEN and CDR2 SYDVKM. CDR3 residues: CASSLVDRDSPLHF. The CDR3 region has the DNA TGTGCCAGCAGTTTAGTCGACAGGGATTCACCCCTCCACTTT.

J is TRBJ2-2 and V is TRBV11-2; 7 nucleotides match TRBD2. This CDR3 comprises 16 residues. Germline V gene sequence: CDR1 SGHAT, CDR2 FQNNGV. The J segment lost 5 bases and the V segment lost 5 bases, leaving 11 bases of the junction unmatched. The CDR3 coding sequence is TGTGCCAGCAGCATTCGGACGGCCGGGAGGACCGGGGAGCTGTTTTTT. This gives the protein CASSIRTAGRTGELFF.

This clone appeared once. This sequence joins TRBV6-5 and TRBJ2-7; D may be TRBD2 (6 bases). The germline gives CDR1 MNHEY, CDR2 SVGAGI. The CDR3 runs to 13 residues. V was clipped by 4 bases and J by 7 bases, with 14 bases between them. This CDR3 is CASSSQRRGEQYF. CDR3 bases: TGTGCCAGCAGTTCCCAGCGGCGGGGAGAGCAGTACTTC.

The rearrangement joins TRBV7-9 to TRBJ1-1; D is unresolved. Trimming cost V 10 bases and J 0 bases, with 12 bases left between them. The CDR3 is 13 residues long. The V gene's germline CDR1 is SEHNR and CDR2 FQNEAQ (reference sequence). CDR3 coding DNA: TGTGCCACCCACAGATCCATGAACACTGAAGCTTTCTTT. Amino acid sequence: CATHRSMNTEAFF.

The chain recombines TRBV12-3 or TRBV12-4 with TRBJ1-3; D is undetermined. V shed 7 bases and J shed 8 bases, with 12 bases lying between them. The CDR3 covers 12 residues. CDR3 sequence (DNA): TGTGCCAGCAACCGGGAAATAGACACCATATATTTT. Its protein product is CASNREIDTIYF.

The chain joins TRBV11-3 to TRBJ2-1, with D possibly TRBD1 on 5 matching bases. V lost 6 bases, J lost 9 bases, and 9 bases lay in between. The V gene's germline CDR1 is SGHNT and CDR2 YENEEA. The CDR3 loop spans 11 amino acids. DNA of the CDR3: TGTGCCAGCAGTTACAGGAGTGAGCAGTTCTTC. It translates to CASSYRSEQFF.

The rearrangement uses TRBV6-2 or TRBV6-3 and TRBJ2-7, with 11 bases identical to TRBD2. The CDR3 contains 19 residues. Germline-derived CDR1 and CDR2 are MNHEY and SVGEGT. V gave up 0 bases and J gave up 3 bases; unmatched junction bases: 13. The CDR3 coding sequence is TGTGCCAGCAGTTACTCGGTGGGGGGGCCGACTAGCGGGATCTACGAGCAGTACTTC. This encodes CASSYSVGGPTSGIYEQYF.

The rearrangement uses TRBV3-1 (or the pseudogene TRBV3-2) and TRBJ1-1, with 7 bases that match TRBD1. The CDR3 runs 16 residues. Germline lookup yields CDR1 LGHDT and CDR2 YNNKEL (reference sequence). Unmatched junction bases numbered 7, after V lost 2 bases and J lost 1 base. CDR3 protein: CASSQHRGMKNTEAFF. Here the CDR3 DNA reads TGTGCCAGCAGCCAACACAGGGGAATGAAGAACACTGAAGCTTTCTTT.

This chain links TRBV5-1 with TRBJ2-3; 10 bases align to TRBD2. Germline V gene data show CDR1 as SGHRS and CDR2 as YFSETQ. The CDR3 runs 15 residues. The junction had 8 bases not matched to a gene; V was cut back by 7 bases and J by 3 bases. CDR3 sequence (DNA): TGCGCCAGCGTCCACCTAGCGGGAGCAACAGATACGCAGTATTTT. Residues: CASVHLAGATDTQYF.

This clone was seen more than once but under ten times. CDR3: CASREQGSTYYGYTF. As DNA, the CDR3 is TGTGCCAGCAGGGAACAGGGGTCCACCTACTATGGCTACACCTTC. This chain joins TRBV28 and TRBJ1-2, with 7 bases that match TRBD1. Germline V gene lookup returns CDR1 MDHEN and CDR2 SYDVKM. The ends lost 6 bases at V and 3 bases at J; junction bases unmatched: 10. This CDR3 is 15 amino acids long.

The chain joins TRBV11-2 to TRBJ1-4; D is unresolved. The germline gives CDR1 SGHAT, CDR2 FQNNGV. The CDR3 loop spans 14 amino acids. V lost 7 bases and J lost 0, with 9 bases in between. In DNA form, the CDR3 reads TGTGCCAGCAAGTACGAGGCAACTAATGAAAAACTGTTTTTT. Protein sequence: CASKYEATNEKLFF. Variable domain in full (rest from reference TRBV11-2 and TRBJ1-4): EAGVAQSPRYKIIEKRQSVAFWCNPISGHATLYWYQQILGQGPKLLIQFQNNGVVDDSQLPKDRFSAERLKGVDSTLKIQPAKLEDSAVYLCASKYEATNEKLFFGSGTQLSVL.

The V call is TRBV28, the J call TRBJ2-7, with TRBD1 matching 10 bases. CDR3 length: 14 residues. V gave up 5 bases and J gave up 6 bases; unmatched junction bases: 7. CDR1 is MDHEN and CDR2 is SYDVKM in the germline V gene. Here the CDR3 DNA reads TGTGCCAGCAGTCCCCGGGACAGGGGAAGCGAGCAGTACTTC. Residues: CASSPRDRGSEQYF.

CDR3 amino acids: CASSFGQGKNYGYTF. The CDR3, as DNA: TGTGCCAGCAGCTTCGGACAGGGCAAGAACTATGGCTACACCTTC. This sequence joins TRBV7-2 and TRBJ1-2, with 8 bases that match TRBD1. V trimming: 3 bases; J trimming: 2 bases; junction bases outside the gene matches: 5. This CDR3 comprises 15 residues. CDR1 and CDR2 (germline): SGHTA, FQGNSA.

V usage is TRBV3-1 (or the pseudogene TRBV3-2) and J usage is TRBJ2-7; TRBD2 might be the D (7 bases). Germline CDR1 LGHDT, CDR2 YNNKEL (reference sequence). Trimming took 1 base from V and 6 from J, leaving 10 bases between them. This CDR3 comprises 13 residues. CDR3 sequence reads: CASSQGGGAEQYF. The DNA of the CDR3 is TGTGCCAGCAGCCAAGGAGGGGGGGCCGAGCAGTACTTC.

V is TRBV2 and J is TRBJ2-7, with TRBD1 matching over 8 bases. The CDR3 totals 15 residues. Germline V lookup: CDR1 SNHLY, CDR2 FYNNEI. J lost 1 base, V lost 7 bases, and 9 bases had no gene match. CDR3 in amino acids: CASIPGQGPSYEQYF. The CDR3 bases are TGTGCCAGCATTCCCGGACAGGGTCCGTCCTACGAGCAGTACTTC.

The chain links TRBV14 to TRBJ2-1, with 9 positions matching TRBD2. From germline, CDR1 is SGHDN and CDR2 FVKESK. The CDR3 length is 15 residues. Trimming cost V 1 base and J 6 bases; bases outside gene matches: 4. CDR3 nucleotide sequence: TGTGCCAGCAGCCAAGCGGGACTAGCTGTCAATGAGCAGTTCTTC. As protein: CASSQAGLAVNEQFF.

This chain joins TRBV3-1 (or the pseudogene TRBV3-2) and TRBJ2-1; D perhaps matches TRBD1 (7 bases). The CDR3 is made up of 14 amino acids. The germline V and J ends were trimmed by 3 bases and 4 bases, with 10 bases remaining between them. CDR1 and CDR2 (germline): LGHDT, YNNKEL (reference sequence). The CDR3 DNA reads TGTGCCAGCAGCCAGCAGGGGGGATACAATGAGCAGTTCTTC. It encodes CASSQQGGYNEQFF.

DNA for the CDR3: TGTGCCAGCAGCCCGGGACTAGCGGGAGGGTTCCGGGAGCTGTTTTTT. This gives the protein CASSPGLAGGFRELFF. The chain has TRBV4-2 and TRBJ2-2; 16 nucleotides align to TRBD2. Germline-derived CDR1 and CDR2 are LGHNA and YNFKEQ. Losses at the gene ends were 4 bases for V and 9 bases for J; bases not matched to a gene: 5. The CDR3 is made up of 16 amino acids.

The V call is TRBV24-1, the J call TRBJ2-7, with 7 bases aligning to TRBD1. Germline V gene sequence: CDR1 KGHDR, CDR2 SFDVKD. CDR3 length: 12 amino acids. With 5 bases clipped from V and 3 bases from J, the junction kept 0 bases outside the gene matches. CDR3 sequence: CATSGQGYEQYF. CDR3 nucleotides: TGTGCCACCAGTGGACAGGGCTACGAGCAGTACTTC.

This clone showed up just a few times. The chain is built from TRBV5-1 and TRBJ2-1; TRBD2 matches at 13 bases. V shed 5 bases, J shed 8 bases, and the junction held 13 bases outside the gene matches. CDR3 length equals 17 residues. The germline gives CDR1 SGHRS, CDR2 YFSETQ. The DNA for the CDR3 is TGCGCCAGCAGGGGAGGGACTAGCGGGATGAGTCTGTATGAGCAGTTCTTC. It encodes CASRGGTSGMSLYEQFF.

The chain uses TRBV13 and TRBJ2-7, with TRBD2 matching over 14 bases. J was trimmed by 4 bases and V by 5 bases; bases with no gene match: 10. CDR1 is PRHDT, CDR2 FYEKMQ, per germline (reference sequence). This CDR3 region has 17 residues. This chain's CDR3 is CASSPSPGTSGRYEQYF. In nucleotides, the CDR3 is TGTGCCAGCAGCCCGAGTCCCGGGACTAGCGGGAGATACGAGCAGTACTTC.

This clone was recorded once. CDR3 sequence reads: CASSGQNYGYTF. For the CDR3, the DNA is TGTGCCAGCAGCGGACAGAACTATGGCTACACCTTC. The gene calls are TRBV7-2 and TRBJ1-2; D is possibly TRBD1 (6 bases). Trimming pared 5 bases from V and 2 bases from J, leaving 6 bases between. Per germline, CDR1 SGHTA and CDR2 FQGNSA. The CDR3 spans 12 residues.

The chain has TRBV7-2 and TRBJ2-1, with D tentatively TRBD1 (6 bases). V was pared by 2 bases and J by 6 bases, with 20 bases between. CDR3 length: 17 residues. Germline assignment: CDR1 SGHTA and CDR2 FQGNSA. CDR3 coding DNA: TGTGCCAGCAGCTTATGGGGGCGCCAGGATTATTTCAATGAGCAGTTCTTC. It encodes CASSLWGRQDYFNEQFF.

V gene TRBV5-8 combines with J gene TRBJ1-5, with TRBD1 matching over 8 bases. Germline-derived CDR1 and CDR2 are SGHTS and YDEGEE. The CDR3 has 17 residues. J lost 7 bases, V lost 5 bases, and 17 bases had no gene match. Here the CDR3 reads CASSHLGTGSSGQPQHF. In nucleotides, the CDR3 is TGTGCCAGCAGTCATCTCGGGACAGGCTCATCCGGCCAGCCCCAGCATTTT.

This clone was found a few times. The chain uses TRBV2 and TRBJ2-7, with 9 bases identical to TRBD1. The CDR3 has 14 residues. CDR1 is SNHLY, CDR2 FYNNEI, per germline. Losses at the gene ends were 6 bases for V and 4 bases for J; bases not matched to a gene: 7. CDR3 in amino acids: CASRGQGSPYEQYF. CDR3 bases: TGTGCCAGCAGGGGACAGGGATCCCCATACGAGCAGTACTTC.

The chain joins TRBV5-8 to TRBJ1-1, with unresolved D. The CDR3 consists of 14 residues. V was trimmed by 1 base and J by 0 bases, leaving 7 bases between them. Germline lookup yields CDR1 SGHTS and CDR2 YDEGEE. CDR3 DNA sequence: TGTGCCAGCAGCTTGTACAGAATGAACACTGAAGCTTTCTTT. It specifies CASSLYRMNTEAFF.